The entry that follows covers one TCR beta chain sequence. These data come from a study of technical replicates of blood from several donors. Assay: immunoSEQ multiplex PCR; the TCRdb copy retains only in-frame clones and omits some. This sample has approximately 70,000 clones; approximately 93% occur once, and the top ten carry roughly 4.7%. Germline V gene data show CDR1 as GTSNPN and CDR2 as SVGIG (reference sequence). This CDR3 region has 14 residues. Trimming took 0 bases from V and 4 from J, leaving 13 bases between them. The clonotype originates from a human donor in good health. Some clones in this sample may be carry-over from other donors' samples. Specimen: PBMCs. V and J are TRBV30 and TRBJ2-7; D is ambiguous. CDR3 bases: TGTGCCTGGAGTGTACCCCCCCAGAGGTACGAGCAGTACTTC. Amino acids: CAWSVPPQRYEQYF.